Listed here is a single TCR beta chain. What it binds is not known. This entry comes from a study of shared clonotypes between healthy human individuals. Findings and caveats of the study: Rarefaction gave evidence that sorted-subset sequencing remained incomplete despite large depth.

Profiling relied on immunoSEQ multiplex PCR, and the TCRdb table lists in-frame clones only, not all of them. In the table there are approximately 1,000,000 clones, 77% of which are singletons. This CDR3 comprises 14 residues. Germline assignment: CDR1 SGHRS and CDR2 YFSETQ. The V gene lost 0 bases and the J gene lost 2 bases, with 8 bases spanning the gap. This chain connects TRBV5-1 to TRBJ2-5, with D unclear. The material sequenced was memory CD4+ T cells from PBMCs. Subset reported: CD45RA-negative fraction. This TCR was sampled from a man younger than 30 in good health. Some clones in this sample may be carry-over from other donors' samples. The CDR3 DNA reads TGCGCCAGCAGCTTGGACGTCAGTCAAGAGACCCAGTACTTC. The encoded protein is CASSLDVSQETQYF.